This T cell receptor beta chain appears in the sequencing data of a study of CD8 T cells in ankylosing spondylitis (dated by TCRdb to the late 2010s). As for the study more broadly: The study profiled T cell receptor beta repertoires in healthy donors and ankylosing spondylitis patients to find disease-linked TCR variants. Peripheral blood was sampled, and synovial fluid was additionally collected from ankylosing spondylitis patients. In total, the full study cohort was made up of about 99 healthy donors and 25 ankylosing spondylitis patients. Broad study findings and their caveats: Some motif variants had previously been reported in the synovial fluid and blood of reactive arthritis patients, which suggests shared mechanisms of disease initiation. Blood from ankylosing spondylitis patients appeared to be characterized by a TCR beta motif made up of under ten highly homologous amino acid variants. The disease-linked clones had a CD8+ phenotype and were found at relatively low frequencies in peripheral blood. The disease-linked clones were reported to be significantly enriched in matched synovial fluid samples from ankylosing spondylitis patients.

Details on this clonotype: This receptor's antigen is unknown. Per-base qualities were not stored, and no clone one base away is much larger.

For sequencing, an Illumina HiSeq 2500 was employed. TCR beta libraries were prepared by quantitative 5'-RACE with molecular barcodes. The paper's data handling went like this. Disease-linked TCR variants were identified with a new computational method built on a probabilistic model of VDJ rearrangement. TCRdb redid the processing of the public reads, applying fastp at Q25 and MiXCR, and retained in-frame beta chains. Each entry merges the rows of one CDR3 protein and shows their most common DNA and genes. TCRdb's processing, not the study's, gives the V and J calls here. The sample has approximately 350,000 distinct CDR3 sequences on record, 20% to 25% of them singletons. The top ten clonotypes cover about an eighth of the sample. V sheds 1 base and J sheds 8 bases, leaving 14 bases between their ends. The CDR3 holds 14 amino acids from the cysteine to the phenylalanine. CDR3 DNA is the only sequence kept; it has 42 bases, read in frame from the first base.

This clonotype was sampled from a male donor with ankylosing spondylitis or in good health (not recorded which). Sequencing input: blood, either unsorted or a sorted T cell fraction (not recorded which). The chain was built from TRBV12-3 or TRBV12-4 and TRBJ1-1; 5 matching bases give a weak D call of TRBD1. The CDR3 amino acid sequence is: CASSLGSSGFEAFF. The DNA sequence is TGTGCCAGCAGTTTAGGGTCATCAGGGTTCGAAGCTTTCTTT.